A single T cell receptor beta chain is shown here with its context. Its antigen is not known. The record originates from a study of cytomegalovirus exposure and HLA in healthy donors. Study-wide results and limits: As a later analysis revealed, the rate of TCR association differed by HLA locus, with DRB1 most and HLA-C fewest. Later analysis identified a missense DCLRE1C variant that was linked to TCR beta V- and J-gene trimming. An analysis done earlier found most TCR beta V segments productive about 87% or about 30% of the time.

This CDR3 is built from 16 residues. The germline gives CDR1 SGHAT, CDR2 FQNNGV. V lost 5 bases and J 1 base, leaving 18 bases between the germline ends. The primer mix had 60 Vbeta and 13 Jbeta primers. TCRdb's copy holds only in-frame clones and misses some; the assay was immunoSEQ multiplex PCR. The sample comprises 150,000 or so clones, around three quarters of which are singletons, and around an eighth rests with the top ten. Donors consisted of healthy bone marrow donors. Sequencing was performed on PBMCs. The J gene is TRBJ2-7, the V gene TRBV11-2; D is possibly TRBD2 (6 bases). The receptor comes from a man in his forties or fifties in good health and CMV-seropositive. The CDR3 reads CASSLRIAASSYEQYF. CDR3 nucleotides: TGTGCCAGCAGCCTTAGAATAGCGGCCTCATCCTACGAGCAGTACTTC.